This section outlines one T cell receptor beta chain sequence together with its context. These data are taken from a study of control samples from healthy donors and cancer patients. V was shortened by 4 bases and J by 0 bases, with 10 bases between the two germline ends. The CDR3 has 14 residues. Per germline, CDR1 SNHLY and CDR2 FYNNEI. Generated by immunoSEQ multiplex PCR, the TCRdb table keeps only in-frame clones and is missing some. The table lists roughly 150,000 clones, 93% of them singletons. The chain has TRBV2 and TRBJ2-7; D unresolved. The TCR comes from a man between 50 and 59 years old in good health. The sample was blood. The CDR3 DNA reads TGTGCCAGCAGTGCAGGCAGGAGCTCCTACGAGCAGTACTTC. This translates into CASSAGRSSYEQYF.